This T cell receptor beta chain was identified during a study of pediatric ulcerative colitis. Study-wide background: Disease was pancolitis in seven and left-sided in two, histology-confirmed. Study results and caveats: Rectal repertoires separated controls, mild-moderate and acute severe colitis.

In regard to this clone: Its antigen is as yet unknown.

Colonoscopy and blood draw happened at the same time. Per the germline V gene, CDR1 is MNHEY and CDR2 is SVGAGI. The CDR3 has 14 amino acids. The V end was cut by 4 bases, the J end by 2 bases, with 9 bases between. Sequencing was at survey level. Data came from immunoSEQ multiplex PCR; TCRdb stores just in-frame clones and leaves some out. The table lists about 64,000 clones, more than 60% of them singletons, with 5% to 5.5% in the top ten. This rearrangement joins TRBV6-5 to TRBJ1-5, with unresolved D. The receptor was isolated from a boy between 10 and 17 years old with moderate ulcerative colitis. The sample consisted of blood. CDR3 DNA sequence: TGTGCCAGCAGTTCCAATATGGGCAATCAGCCCCAGCATTTT. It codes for CASSSNMGNQPQHF.